The source of this T cell receptor (beta chain) is a study of T cells after posttransplantation cyclophosphamide. Busulfan-fludarabine conditioning, marrow transplant, and cyclophosphamide on days +3 and +4 were administered. Produced via immunoSEQ multiplex PCR; TCRdb's table is partial and in-frame only. This table has 1,500 to 2,000 clones, over 60% appearing once. Study results and caveats: Later blood repertoires were often dominated by clones from the donor CD8+ memory compartment.

Concerning this clone: Its antigen is currently unknown.

This CDR3 contains 18 residues. V was clipped by 0 bases and J by 3 bases, with 20 bases between them. From germline, CDR1 is KGHSH and CDR2 LQKENI. This sequence was found in a young adult male patient who received an allogeneic stem cell transplant from a related donor, was CMV-positive, and had acute GVHD only. Some of the T cells may derive from the graft donor. Sequenced material: CD8+ T cells sorted from PBMCs, taken after allogeneic stem cell transplant with posttransplant cyclophosphamide. The rearrangement links TRBV18 to TRBJ1-2, with D perhaps TRBD1 (5 bases). CDR3 nucleotides: TGTGCCAGCTCACCACCGATGACTGGGTCGGGGGATTACTATGGCTACACCTTC. The encoded protein is CASSPPMTGSGDYYGYTF.